One and the same sample provided the 32 T cell receptor beta chains below, sequenced in a study of blood T cell repertoires in COVID-19 (dated by TCRdb to 2020 to 2021). The library came from the immunoSEQ multiplex PCR assay. Drawn from immuneACCESS, this table holds only the in-frame rearrangements with V and J called that TCRdb kept. Clones are partly lost; checked studies trace under half to an unresolved V gene and leave the rest unexplained. Counted in this sample were roughly 300,000 clones; roughly nine tenths of them appeared once. The ten top clones hold around 5.9% of the sample. Material: PBMCs or T cells enriched from blood (not recorded which). The source is a woman in her thirties who had recovered from COVID-19.

The gene calls are TRBV4-3 and TRBJ2-3, with 9 bases identical to TRBD1. Germline CDR1 is LGHNA and CDR2 is YSLEER. CDR3 size: 17 residues. V lost 2 bases, J lost 4 bases, and 10 bases stayed unmatched. CDR3 region: CASSQQGQGEGSDTQYF. The DNA of the CDR3 is TGCGCCAGCAGCCAACAGGGACAGGGCGAGGGGTCAGATACGCAGTATTTT.

V is TRBV12-3 or TRBV12-4 and J is TRBJ1-4, with D uncertain. Trimming removed 5 bases from V and 7 bases from J, with 11 bases in between. The CDR3 runs 13 residues. The CDR3 region is CASSGEVVEKLFF. DNA of the CDR3: TGTGCCAGCAGTGGGGAGGTGGTTGAAAAACTGTTTTTT.

This clone is a singleton in its sample. The chain carries TRBV7-9 and TRBJ1-2; possibly TRBD1 for D (5 bases). CDR3 size: 15 residues. V lost 0 bases to trimming and J lost 5 bases, with 13 bases between them. Germline V gene sequence: CDR1 SEHNR, CDR2 FQNEAQ (reference sequence). The CDR3 is CASSLAMGGGYGYTF. CDR3 bases: TGTGCCAGCAGCTTAGCGATGGGGGGAGGATATGGCTACACCTTC.

V gene TRBV19 combines with J gene TRBJ2-7; D might be TRBD2 (6 bases). This CDR3 contains 15 residues. Germline CDR1 LNHDA, CDR2 SQIVND (reference sequence). With 3 bases removed from V and 7 bases from J, the gap between germline ends came to 19 bases. The CDR3 loop reads CASSMGRARAGEQYF. The CDR3 DNA follows: TGTGCCAGTAGTATGGGCCGGGCCCGCGCGGGAGAGCAGTACTTC.

The chain couples TRBV6-6 to TRBJ2-7; D gene unclear. The germline V gene encodes CDR1 MNHNY and CDR2 SVGAGI (reference sequence). The CDR3 is 12 residues long. Trimming removed 6 bases from V and 3 bases from J, with 9 bases in between. CDR3 amino acids: CASSPSSYEQYF. The CDR3, as DNA: TGTGCCAGCAGCCCCTCGAGCTACGAGCAGTACTTC.

CDR3: CASSQAWQGDTEAFF. The CDR3 DNA reads TGTGCCAGCAGCCAAGCATGGCAGGGGGACACTGAAGCTTTCTTT. The rearrangement joins TRBV3-1 (or the pseudogene TRBV3-2) to TRBJ1-1; 7 nucleotides line up with TRBD1. The V gene's germline CDR1 is LGHDT and CDR2 YNNKEL (reference sequence). V trimming: 1 base; J trimming: 3 bases; junction bases outside the gene matches: 5. The CDR3 contains 15 residues.

This clone occurred a few times. The chain employs TRBV10-3 and TRBJ2-7; the match to TRBD2 covers 11 bases. The V and J ends lost 6 bases and 2 bases, in that order; junction bases with no gene match: 3. Germline CDR1 ENHRY, CDR2 SYGVKD. The CDR3 is 14 residues long. The CDR3 DNA sequence: TGTGCCATCAGGACTAGCGGGGATACCTACGAGCAGTACTTC. Its translation is CAIRTSGDTYEQYF.

This clone was seen just once. V gene TRBV3-1 (or the pseudogene TRBV3-2) combines with J gene TRBJ1-3; TRBD1 is a possible D gene (5 bases). The germline V gene encodes CDR1 LGHDT and CDR2 YNNKEL (reference sequence). CDR3 size: 14 residues. V was cut by 1 base and J by 8 bases, with 12 bases left in between. CDR3 nucleotide sequence: TGTGCCAGCAGCCAAGCTGGGCGGGACCACACCATATATTTT. It translates to CASSQAGRDHTIYF.

This sequence joins TRBV6-5 and TRBJ1-1, with a weak D call TRBD1 (5 bases). The CDR3 loop spans 13 amino acids. The germline V gene has CDR1 MNHEY and CDR2 SVGAGI. V lost 6 bases and J lost 3, with 11 bases in between. Here the CDR3 DNA reads TGTGCCAGCAGGCCGTTCAGGGACACTGAAGCTTTCTTT. Translating it yields CASRPFRDTEAFF.

The count of this clone is one. The chain links TRBV7-6 to TRBJ2-1, with 10 nucleotides matching TRBD1. Trimming removed 5 bases from V and 7 bases from J; junction bases left unmatched: 8. This CDR3 is built from 15 residues. CDR1 and CDR2 from the germline V gene are SGHVS and FNYEAQ. This CDR3 is CASSKRQGAGNEQFF. The CDR3 nucleotides are TGTGCCAGCAGCAAACGACAGGGGGCAGGTAATGAGCAGTTCTTC.

The V call is TRBV12-5, the J call TRBJ2-1; no clear D gene. Germline assignment: CDR1 LGHNT and CDR2 FRNRAP. V gave up 2 bases and J gave up 9 bases, with 5 bases separating them. The CDR3 runs 11 residues. The CDR3 sequence: CASGLRGEQFF. In DNA form, the CDR3 reads TGTGCTAGTGGTTTGAGAGGTGAGCAGTTCTTC.

This clone has a single count. This rearrangement joins TRBV11-3 to TRBJ2-1; D may be TRBD1 (6 bases). Germline CDR1 SGHNT, CDR2 YENEEA. CDR3 size: 16 residues. V shed 4 bases and J shed 0 bases, with 13 bases lying between them. CDR3 sequence (DNA): TGTGCCAGCAGCTCCACGGGGACAAGCTCCTACAATGAGCAGTTCTTC. It specifies CASSSTGTSSYNEQFF. Drawing the rest from reference TRBV11-3 and TRBJ2-1, the complete variable domain is EAGVVQSPRYKIIEKKQPVAFWCNPISGHNTLYWYLQNLGQGPELLIRYENEEAVDDSQLPKDRFSAERLKGVDSTLKIQPAELGDSAVYLCASSSTGTSSYNEQFFGPGTRLTVL.

The J gene is TRBJ2-3, the V gene TRBV6-1; a weak D match, TRBD2 (5 bases). V was cut by 2 bases and J by 7 bases, with 7 bases left in between. From germline, CDR1 is MNHNS and CDR2 SASEGT. This CDR3 comprises 12 residues. The CDR3: CASSEPGNTQYF. The CDR3 DNA sequence: TGTGCCAGCAGTGAACCGGGGAATACGCAGTATTTT.

A note on this clone: This specimen includes other DNA sequences encoding the same CDR3. The chain uses TRBV7-3 and TRBJ1-1; D possibly corresponds to TRBD1 (5 bases). Deletions cut 5 bases from V and 4 bases from J, with 11 bases between. The CDR3 consists of 13 residues. Germline CDR1 is SGHTA and CDR2 is FQGTGA. CDR3 residues: CASSPRQGTEAFF. DNA of the CDR3: TGTGCCAGCAGCCCGCGCCAGGGCACTGAAGCTTTCTTT. Full variable domain (missing parts from reference TRBV7-3 and TRBJ1-1): GAGVSQTPSNKVTEKGKYVELRCDPISGHTALYWYRQSLGQGPEFLIYFQGTGAADDSGLPNDRFFAVRPEGSVSTLKIQRTERGDSAVYLCASSPRQGTEAFFGQGTRLTVV.

The chain is built from TRBV29-1 and TRBJ2-7; TRBD1 agrees at 9 bases. From germline, CDR1 is SQVTM and CDR2 ANQGSEA. The V gene end was trimmed by 6 bases and the J gene end by 1 base; junction bases not matched to a gene: 7. The CDR3 is 14 amino acids. CDR3 in DNA: TGCAGCGTCGCGGACAGGGGAAGATCCTACGAGCAGTACTTC. It specifies CSVADRGRSYEQYF.

This clone was picked up one time. V usage is TRBV23-1 and J usage is TRBJ1-5, with 7 bases aligning to TRBD1. TRBV23-1 is an ORF; its function is uncertain. V was clipped by 7 bases and J by 5 bases; unmatched bases: 5. The length of the CDR3 is 13 residues. The CDR3 spells CASTNRGYQPQHF. CDR3 nucleotide sequence: TGCGCCAGCACTAACAGGGGATATCAGCCCCAGCATTTT.

This chain joins TRBV2 and TRBJ1-4; D call uncertain. The CDR3 runs to 14 residues. Trimming stripped 8 bases from V and 0 bases from J, with 10 bases between. From germline, CDR1 is SNHLY and CDR2 FYNNEI. This CDR3 is CASRRDATNEKLFF. The CDR3, as DNA: TGTGCCAGCCGACGGGATGCAACTAATGAAAAACTGTTTTTT.

The chain recombines TRBV5-1 with TRBJ2-3; 10 nucleotides agree with TRBD1. V trimming: 6 bases; J trimming: 9 bases; junction bases outside the gene matches: 10. The CDR3 runs 14 residues. Germline assignment: CDR1 SGHRS and CDR2 YFSETQ. The CDR3 region is CASTEGTGVETQYF. The CDR3 bases are TGCGCCAGCACCGAAGGGACAGGGGTCGAGACGCAGTATTTT.

This chain uses TRBV28 with TRBJ1-4, with D maybe TRBD1 (6 bases). Germline V gives CDR1 MDHEN, CDR2 SYDVKM. Trimming removed 5 bases from V and 4 bases from J, with 23 bases in between. The CDR3 has 18 residues. The CDR3 here is CASSPLRTALHSNEKLFF. The CDR3 DNA follows: TGTGCCAGCAGTCCCCTTCGGACAGCGCTGCATAGTAATGAAAAACTGTTTTTT.

The chain couples TRBV6-5 to TRBJ1-2; D remains unclear. CDR3 length: 13 amino acids. V was trimmed by 6 bases and J by 8 bases, leaving 16 bases between them. Germline-derived CDR1 and CDR2 are MNHEY and SVGAGI. The CDR3 nucleotides read TGTGCCAGCAGCGAGAAGGTGGGCGGGGGCTACACCTTC. Translated, it gives CASSEKVGGGYTF.

This clone has only one observation. This sequence joins TRBV27 and TRBJ1-5; D possibly corresponds to TRBD1 (6 bases). The V gene lost 5 bases and the J gene lost 1 base, with 12 bases spanning the gap. CDR3 size: 15 residues. In germline, CDR1 is MNHEY, CDR2 SMNVEV (reference sequence). The CDR3 is CASSKGVLSNQPQHF. DNA for the CDR3: TGTGCCAGCAGTAAGGGGGTGTTGAGCAATCAGCCCCAGCATTTT.

This rearrangement joins TRBV5-1 to TRBJ1-1; D is unresolved. V was cut by 3 bases and J by 1 base, with 7 bases left in between. This CDR3 is built from 13 residues. Germline CDR1 reads SGHRS; CDR2 reads YFSETQ. CDR3 region: CASSYKQNTEAFF. In DNA, the CDR3 is TGCGCCAGCAGCTATAAACAGAACACTGAAGCTTTCTTT.

The chain links TRBV2 to TRBJ2-7, with D tentatively TRBD2 (5 bases). Trimming pared 3 bases from V and 6 bases from J, leaving 21 bases between. CDR3 length equals 16 residues. The germline gives CDR1 SNHLY, CDR2 FYNNEI. This CDR3 is CASSDSRRRSQTEQYF. The CDR3 nucleotides are TGTGCCAGCAGTGATTCCCGGCGGAGGAGCCAAACCGAGCAGTACTTC.

V usage is TRBV13 and J usage is TRBJ2-5, with 8 bases matching TRBD1. Losses at the gene ends were 5 bases for V and 4 bases for J; bases not matched to a gene: 3. Germline values: CDR1 PRHDT, CDR2 FYEKMQ (reference sequence). CDR3 length equals 13 residues. This CDR3 is CASSKTGVETQYF. The CDR3 region has the DNA TGTGCCAGCAGCAAGACAGGGGTAGAGACCCAGTACTTC.

The J gene is TRBJ1-6, the V gene TRBV4-1, with 8 nucleotides matching TRBD1. There are 16 residues in the CDR3. V was pared by 0 bases and J by 7 bases, with 5 bases of the junction left unmatched. CDR1 and CDR2 (germline): MGHRA, YSYEKL. The CDR3 spells CASSQDSTGDNSPLHF. CDR3 nucleotides: TGCGCCAGCAGCCAAGACTCGACAGGGGACAATTCACCCCTCCACTTT.

J is TRBJ1-4 and V is TRBV11-2, with TRBD1 as a possible D gene (6 bases). CDR1 and CDR2 from the germline V gene are SGHAT and FQNNGV. Between the trimmed V and J ends, which lost 4 bases and 6 bases, there was a span of 15 bases. The CDR3 sequence is 15 residues long. CDR3 sequence reads: CASSSGGRGYEKLFF. Written as DNA, the CDR3 is TGTGCCAGCAGCTCGGGGGGCAGGGGCTATGAAAAACTGTTTTTT.

This sequence joins TRBV20-1 and TRBJ2-5; 9 bases are a match to TRBD1. V was clipped by 3 bases and J by 5 bases; unmatched bases: 7. The V gene's germline CDR1 is DFQATT and CDR2 SNEGSKA (reference sequence). The CDR3 contains 14 residues. The CDR3 DNA reads as TGCAGTGCTAGTTTCACAGGGGGCTGGGAGACCCAGTACTTC. Residues: CSASFTGGWETQYF.

The V and J genes are TRBV7-9 and TRBJ2-2; D uncertain. The CDR3 is 13 residues long. Trimming pared 4 bases from V and 3 bases from J, leaving 6 bases between. CDR1 and CDR2 from the germline V gene are SEHNR and FQNEAQ (reference sequence). The CDR3 DNA reads TGTGCCAGCAGCTCCGTCTACACCGGGGAGCTGTTTTTT. Amino acid sequence: CASSSVYTGELFF.

This chain uses TRBV6-4 with TRBJ2-1, with 12 nucleotides matching TRBD1. There are 15 residues in the CDR3. J lost 9 bases, V lost 3 bases, and 6 bases had no gene match. Per germline, CDR1 MRHNA and CDR2 SNTAGT. The CDR3 bases are TGTGCCAGCAGTGAGGGGGGACAGGGGGCCTTTGAGCAGTTCTTC. This gives the protein CASSEGGQGAFEQFF.

The gene calls are TRBV6-2 or TRBV6-3 and TRBJ1-1, with 10 bases that match TRBD1. Germline V gene sequence: CDR1 MNHEY, CDR2 SVGEGT. The CDR3 has 17 amino acids. The J segment lost 5 bases and the V segment lost 4 bases, leaving 13 bases of the junction unmatched. CDR3 loop: CASSSTGGWRRSTEAFF. The CDR3 coding sequence is TGTGCCAGCAGTTCGACAGGGGGCTGGCGTCGGTCTACTGAAGCTTTCTTT.

The chain carries TRBV12-3 or TRBV12-4 and TRBJ2-7; TRBD1 might be the D (6 bases). Trimming stripped 6 bases from V and 5 bases from J, with 14 bases between. The CDR3 spans 13 residues. CDR3 sequence (DNA): TGTGCCAGCAGCCAATACAGGGAACACGAGCAGTACTTC. Protein product: CASSQYREHEQYF.

This clone has just one count. One junction end does not reproduce the germline sequence, and a read error may be involved. This rearrangement joins TRBV7-3 to TRBJ2-7; 9 bases are a match to TRBD1. The germline V gene has CDR1 SGHTA and CDR2 FQGTGA. The CDR3 runs 15 residues. The CDR3 coding sequence is TGTGCCAGCAGCATAACGGGACAGGGCGGGGACGAGCAGTACTTC. Amino acids: CASSITGQGGDEQYF.